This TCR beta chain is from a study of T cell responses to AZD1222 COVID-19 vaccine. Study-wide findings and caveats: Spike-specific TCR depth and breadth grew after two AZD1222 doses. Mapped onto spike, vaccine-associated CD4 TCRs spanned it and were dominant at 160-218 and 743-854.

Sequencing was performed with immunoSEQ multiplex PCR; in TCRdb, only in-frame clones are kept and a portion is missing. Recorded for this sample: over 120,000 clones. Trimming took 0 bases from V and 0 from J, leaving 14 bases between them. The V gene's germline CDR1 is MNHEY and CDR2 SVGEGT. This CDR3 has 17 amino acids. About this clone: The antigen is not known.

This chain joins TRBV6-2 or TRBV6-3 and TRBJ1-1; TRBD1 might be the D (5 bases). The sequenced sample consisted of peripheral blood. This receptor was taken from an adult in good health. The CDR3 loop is CASSYSDDRIMNTEAFF. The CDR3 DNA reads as TGTGCCAGCAGTTACTCGGATGACAGAATCATGAACACTGAAGCTTTCTTT.